A single sample gave rise to the 22 T cell receptor beta chains below, sequenced in a study of blood T cell repertoires in COVID-19. Profiling relied on immunoSEQ multiplex PCR, and the TCRdb table lists in-frame clones only, not all of them. The table shows fewer than 100,000 clones, with around 87% occurring only once. Input material: peripheral blood. The receptors were gathered from a human donor with acute or convalescent COVID-19. The donor label of this sample is uncertain.

This chain joins TRBV12-3 or TRBV12-4 and TRBJ2-7; no clear D gene. V lost 1 base, J lost 2 bases, and 6 bases lay in between. CDR3 size: 13 residues. The CDR3 protein is CASSLDRTYEQYF. As DNA, the CDR3 is TGTGCCAGCAGTTTAGACAGAACCTACGAGCAGTACTTC.

The genes are TRBV28 and TRBJ1-2, with 8 bases lining up with TRBD1. Germline V lookup: CDR1 MDHEN, CDR2 SYDVKM. V dropped 6 bases and J dropped 2; count of bases not matched to a gene: 8. There are 15 residues in the CDR3. CDR3 DNA sequence: TGTGCCAGCAGGAGGACAGGGCCCCTGAACTATGGCTACACCTTC. Amino acids: CASRRTGPLNYGYTF.

The V and J genes are TRBV7-2 and TRBJ1-3, with D possibly being TRBD1 (6 bases). Trimming shortened V by 5 bases and J by 3 bases, and 17 bases separated the two germline ends. The CDR3 has 16 amino acids. Per the germline V gene, CDR1 is SGHTA and CDR2 is FQGNSA. CDR3 nucleotide sequence: TGTGCCAGCAGCAAAGGCCCCACAGGGTTTGGAAACACCATATATTTT. As protein: CASSKGPTGFGNTIYF.

The chain uses TRBV7-2 and TRBJ2-5; maybe TRBD1 (7 bases). The germline gives CDR1 SGHTA, CDR2 FQGNSA. V lost 3 bases to trimming and J lost 5 bases, with 19 bases between them. This CDR3 has 16 amino acids. For the CDR3, the DNA is TGTGCCAGCAGCTTCTTTGACAGGGACTTGGGGGAGACCCAGTACTTC. Amino acids: CASSFFDRDLGETQYF. Together with reference TRBV7-2 and TRBJ2-5, the CDR3 gives the full variable domain: GAGVSQSPSNKVTEKGKDVELRCDPISGHTALYWYRQSLGQGLEFLIYFQGNSAPDKSGLPSDRFSAERTGGSVSTLTIQRTQQEDSAVYLCASSFFDRDLGETQYFGPGTRLLVL.

J is TRBJ1-1 and V is TRBV5-8, with a tentative D call TRBD1 (5 bases). Germline V CDR1 and CDR2: SGHTS, YDEGEE. CDR3 length: 13 residues. V lost 4 bases and J lost 5, with 12 bases in between. The CDR3 region is CASSLRGETEAFF. In DNA form, the CDR3 reads TGTGCCAGCAGCCTGCGGGGGGAAACTGAAGCTTTCTTT.

The V gene is TRBV12-3 or TRBV12-4, the J gene TRBJ1-1; D gene unclear. The CDR3 is 13 amino acids. Trimming pared 5 bases from V and 3 bases from J, leaving 10 bases between. The CDR3 nucleotides read TGTGCCAGCAGTCCTCTACGGGACACTGAAGCTTTCTTT. Its translation is CASSPLRDTEAFF.

The chain is built from TRBV11-2 and TRBJ2-7, with D possibly matching TRBD2 (6 bases). Trimming shortened V by 5 bases and J by 4 bases, and 12 bases separated the two germline ends. Germline loops: CDR1 SGHAT, CDR2 FQNNGV. This CDR3 is built from 13 residues. Here the CDR3 reads CASSAGLAYEQYF. Here the CDR3 DNA reads TGTGCCAGCAGCGCGGGACTCGCGTACGAGCAGTACTTC.

The CDR3 spells CASSLGGTGSAEQYF. DNA of the CDR3: TGCGCCAGCAGCTTGGGGGGGACAGGGTCGGCCGAGCAGTACTTC. The V gene is TRBV5-1, the J gene TRBJ2-7, with TRBD1 matching 9 bases. CDR1 and CDR2 (germline): SGHRS, YFSETQ. This CDR3 comprises 15 residues. V dropped 0 bases and J dropped 6; count of bases not matched to a gene: 7.

This chain joins TRBV27 and TRBJ1-5, with 9 bases that match TRBD1. The germline V gene encodes CDR1 MNHEY and CDR2 SMNVEV (reference sequence). The CDR3 is 17 residues long. After removal of 5 bases from V and 7 bases from J, the junction contained 15 bases not matched to a gene. Written as DNA, the CDR3 is TGTGCCAGCAGTCCAAGCGCACAGGGGGCGCGGCCACAGCCCCAGCATTTT. Translated, it gives CASSPSAQGARPQPQHF.

To note about this clone: Other DNA sequences within the sample encode an identical CDR3. The chain employs TRBV5-4 and TRBJ1-6; D might be TRBD1 (5 bases). The CDR3 runs to 15 residues. Germline CDR1 is SGHNT and CDR2 is YYREEE (reference sequence). V lost 0 bases and J 7 bases, leaving 11 bases between the germline ends. The CDR3 sequence: CASSLAGVVNSPLHF. DNA for the CDR3: TGTGCCAGCAGCTTGGCGGGGGTAGTAAATTCACCCCTCCACTTT.

J is TRBJ2-6 and V is TRBV29-1; 8 bases map to TRBD1. This CDR3 is 17 amino acids long. Germline assignment: CDR1 SQVTM and CDR2 ANQGSEA. V dropped 7 bases and J dropped 1; count of bases not matched to a gene: 12. The CDR3 DNA is TGCAGCGCCCACCAGGGACAGGAGGGTTCTGGGGCCAACGTCCTGACTTTC. Amino acid sequence: CSAHQGQEGSGANVLTF.

V usage is TRBV6-5 and J usage is TRBJ2-7; 12 nucleotides align to TRBD2. CDR1 and CDR2 (germline): MNHEY, SVGAGI. The V segment lost 7 bases and the J segment 1 base; nucleotides outside the gene matches: 2. This CDR3 spans 14 amino acids. The CDR3 DNA reads TGTGCCAGCAAGACTAGCGGGGGTTCCTACGAGCAGTACTTC. Encoded protein: CASKTSGGSYEQYF.

This rearrangement joins TRBV29-1 to TRBJ1-1; 10 nucleotides align to TRBD1. V shed 7 bases, J shed 12 bases, and the junction held 14 bases outside the gene matches. Germline CDR1 reads SQVTM; CDR2 reads ANQGSEA. This CDR3 region has 13 residues. The CDR3 loop is CSAPPPGTGVPFF. In nucleotides, the CDR3 is TGCAGCGCTCCACCCCCCGGGACAGGGGTTCCTTTCTTT.

The chain combines TRBV6-5 with TRBJ1-5; D gene ambiguous. Germline loops: CDR1 MNHEY, CDR2 SVGAGI. The ends were cut back, 6 bases at V and 6 bases at J, with 12 bases in the middle. The CDR3 has 13 amino acids. The CDR3 DNA is TGTGCCAGCAGGGCCTCGGGATTTCAGCCCCAGCATTTT. As protein: CASRASGFQPQHF.

This clone was seen once. V is TRBV5-4 and J is TRBJ2-5; 8 nucleotides align to TRBD1. V gave up 3 bases and J gave up 2 bases; unmatched junction bases: 3. The CDR3 consists of 14 residues. CDR1 and CDR2 (germline): SGHNT, YYREEE (reference sequence). CDR3 region: CASSSNRGQETQYF. The CDR3 DNA reads TGTGCCAGCAGCTCGAACAGGGGGCAAGAGACCCAGTACTTC.

The rearrangement links TRBV3-1 (or the pseudogene TRBV3-2) to TRBJ2-5, with 8 bases fitting TRBD2. The germline gives CDR1 LGHDT, CDR2 YNNKEL (reference sequence). This CDR3 is built from 15 residues. V shed 2 bases, J shed 14 bases, and the junction held 16 bases outside the gene matches. CDR3 region: CASSQFRGGLRLSYF. CDR3 coding DNA: TGTGCCAGCAGCCAATTCCGGGGGGGCCTTCGTCTTAGTTACTTC.

The chain carries TRBV6-2 or TRBV6-3 and TRBJ2-2, with D perhaps matching TRBD2 (5 bases). Germline CDR1 MNHEY, CDR2 SVGEGT. This CDR3 comprises 14 residues. V lost 2 bases and J lost 4, with 8 bases in between. Here the CDR3 reads CASSYVEATGELFF. The CDR3 DNA is TGTGCCAGCAGTTACGTGGAGGCCACCGGGGAGCTGTTTTTT.

The chain uses TRBV5-1 and TRBJ1-2; 9 bases match TRBD1. V trimming: 1 base; J trimming: 2 bases; junction bases outside the gene matches: 3. Germline assignment: CDR1 SGHRS and CDR2 YFSETQ. The CDR3 is made up of 15 amino acids. CDR3: CASSLTGGPNYGYTF. As DNA, the CDR3 is TGCGCCAGCAGCTTGACAGGGGGCCCAAACTATGGCTACACCTTC.

The chain links TRBV28 to TRBJ1-5; no definite D call. V was pared by 7 bases and J by 7 bases, with 17 bases between. The length of the CDR3 is 14 residues. Germline CDR1 and CDR2: MDHEN and SYDVKM. The CDR3 loop reads CASTPGRVGQPQHF. CDR3 nucleotide sequence: TGTGCCAGCACCCCGGGGAGGGTTGGACAGCCCCAGCATTTT. The complete variable domain, with remaining parts taken from reference TRBV28 and TRBJ1-5, reads DVKVTQSSRYLVKRTGEKVFLECVQDMDHENMFWYRQDPGLGLRLIYFSYDVKMKEKGDIPEGYSVSREKKERFSLILESASTNQTSMYLCASTPGRVGQPQHFGDGTRLSIL.

In this sample, this clone turned up once. The chain has TRBV9 and TRBJ2-6, with D maybe TRBD1 (5 bases). V lost 0 bases to trimming and J lost 2 bases, with 21 bases between them. The CDR3 is 20 amino acids. Germline V gene sequence: CDR1 SGDLS, CDR2 YYNGEE. The CDR3 DNA reads as TGTGCCAGCAGCGTAGTAAGAAAGGGGCGTACCAATGCTGGGGCCAACGTCCTGACTTTC. Its protein product is CASSVVRKGRTNAGANVLTF.

V usage is TRBV9 and J usage is TRBJ1-6; a possible D gene is TRBD1 (5 bases). The length of the CDR3 is 16 residues. From germline, CDR1 is SGDLS and CDR2 YYNGEE. V dropped 2 bases and J dropped 0 bases, with 9 bases sitting between them. CDR3 nucleotide sequence: TGTGCCAGCAGCGTCAGGGCGGACTCCTATAATTCACCCCTCCACTTT. It is translated as CASSVRADSYNSPLHF. The full variable domain, its missing parts supplied by reference TRBV9 and TRBJ1-6, is DSGVTQTPKHLITATGQRVTLRCSPRSGDLSVYWYQQSLDQGLQFLIQYYNGEERAKGNILERFSAQQFPDLHSELNLSSLELGDSALYFCASSVRADSYNSPLHFGNGTRLTVT.

This clone was seen a single time. The chain has TRBV7-8 and TRBJ1-1; a possible D gene is TRBD1 (5 bases). Between the trimmed V and J ends, which lost 5 bases and 4 bases, there was a span of 11 bases. This CDR3 comprises 13 residues. Germline CDR1 reads SGHVS; CDR2 reads FQNEAQ. The CDR3 coding sequence is TGTGCCAGCAGCGGCAGGGTTTCCACTGAAGCTTTCTTT. Protein product: CASSGRVSTEAFF.